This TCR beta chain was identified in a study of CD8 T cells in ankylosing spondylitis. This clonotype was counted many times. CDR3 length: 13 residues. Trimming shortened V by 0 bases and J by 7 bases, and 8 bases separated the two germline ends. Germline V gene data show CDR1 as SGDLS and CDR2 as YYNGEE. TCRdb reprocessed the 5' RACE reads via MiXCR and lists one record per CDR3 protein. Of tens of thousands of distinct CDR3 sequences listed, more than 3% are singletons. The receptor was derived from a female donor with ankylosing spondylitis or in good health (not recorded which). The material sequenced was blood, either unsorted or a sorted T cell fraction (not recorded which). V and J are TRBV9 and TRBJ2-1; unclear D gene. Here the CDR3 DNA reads TGTGCCAGCAGCGTAGCCGAGAGGAATGAGCAGTTCTTC. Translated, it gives CASSVAERNEQFF.